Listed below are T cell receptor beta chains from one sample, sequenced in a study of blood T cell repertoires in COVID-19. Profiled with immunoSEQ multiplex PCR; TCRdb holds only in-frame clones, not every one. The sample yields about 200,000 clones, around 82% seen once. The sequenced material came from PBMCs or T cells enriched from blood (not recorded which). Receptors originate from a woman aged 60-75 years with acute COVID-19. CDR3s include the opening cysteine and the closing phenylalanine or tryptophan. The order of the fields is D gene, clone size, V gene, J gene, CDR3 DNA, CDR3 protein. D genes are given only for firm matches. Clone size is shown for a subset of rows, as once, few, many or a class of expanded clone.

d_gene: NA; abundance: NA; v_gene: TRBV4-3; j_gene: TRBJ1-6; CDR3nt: TGCGCCAGCAGCCAAGTGACAGGCGGAAATTCACCCCTCCACTTT; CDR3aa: CASSQVTGGNSPLHF
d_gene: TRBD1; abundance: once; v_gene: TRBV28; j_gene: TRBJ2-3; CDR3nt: TGTGCCAGCAGGAAGGGGGCGGGAGATACGCAGTATTTT; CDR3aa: CASRKGAGDTQYF
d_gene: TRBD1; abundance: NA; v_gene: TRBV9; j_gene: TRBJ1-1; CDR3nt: TGTGCCAGCAGCGTAGAGGGGACAGGCCTTTTTCGAGCTTTCTTT; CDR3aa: CASSVEGTGLFRAFF
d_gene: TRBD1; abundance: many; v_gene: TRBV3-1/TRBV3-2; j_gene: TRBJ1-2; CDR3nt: TGTGCCAGCAGCCCTCCCCCTACGGACAGGTACTATGGCTACACCTTC; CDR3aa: CASSPPPTDRYYGYTF
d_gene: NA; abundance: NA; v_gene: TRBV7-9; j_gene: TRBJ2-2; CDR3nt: TGTGCCAGCAGCTTAGTAGGCAGGGCTAACACCGGGGAGCTGTTTTTT; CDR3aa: CASSLVGRANTGELFF
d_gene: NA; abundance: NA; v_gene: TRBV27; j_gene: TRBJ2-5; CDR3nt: TGTGCCAGCAGTTTGTCCCCGTTGGGCCCCCAAGAGACCCAGTACTTC; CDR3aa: CASSLSPLGPQETQYF
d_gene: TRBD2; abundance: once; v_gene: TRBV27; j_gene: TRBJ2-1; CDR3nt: TGTGCCAGCAGCCAAAGACTAGCGGGAGGGTTCAATGAGCAGTTCTTC; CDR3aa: CASSQRLAGGFNEQFF
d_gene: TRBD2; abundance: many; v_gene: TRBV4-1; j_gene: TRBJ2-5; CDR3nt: TGCGCCAGCAGCCAAGGCATAGCGGGGGCATCGACCCAGTACTTC; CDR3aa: CASSQGIAGASTQYF
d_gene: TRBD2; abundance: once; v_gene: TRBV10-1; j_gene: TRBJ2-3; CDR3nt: TGCGCCAGCAGTGGCACTAGCGGGGTACTCCCTAGCACAGATACGCAGTATTTT; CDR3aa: CASSGTSGVLPSTDTQYF
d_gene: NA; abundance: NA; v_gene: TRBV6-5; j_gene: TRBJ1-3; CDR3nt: TGTGCCAGCAGTTACGCAGGGGAACCTGGAAACACCATATATTTT; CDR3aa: CASSYAGEPGNTIYF
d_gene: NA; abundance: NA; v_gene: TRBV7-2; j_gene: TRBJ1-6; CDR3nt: TGTGCCAGCAACCAGAGGGGGTCCTATAATTCACCCCTCCACTTT; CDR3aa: CASNQRGSYNSPLHF
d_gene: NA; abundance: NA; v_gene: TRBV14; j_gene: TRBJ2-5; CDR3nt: TGTGCCAGCAGCCAATATCGGGAGACCCAGTACTTC; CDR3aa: CASSQYRETQYF
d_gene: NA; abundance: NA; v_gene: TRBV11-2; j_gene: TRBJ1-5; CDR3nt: TGTGCCAGCACCCCAGGGGATCAGGGTTCCCGCGGGAGACAGCCCCAGCATTTT; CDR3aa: CASTPGDQGSRGRQPQHF
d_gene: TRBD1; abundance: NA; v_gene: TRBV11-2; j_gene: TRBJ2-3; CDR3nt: TGTGCCAGCAGTTCGACCGGGACAGGGGTTGCAGATACGCAGTATTTT; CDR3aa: CASSSTGTGVADTQYF
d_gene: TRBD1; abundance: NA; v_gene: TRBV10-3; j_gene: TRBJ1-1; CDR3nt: TGTGCCACCCAACAGGGGGGCGAAGCTTTCTTT; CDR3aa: CATQQGGEAFF
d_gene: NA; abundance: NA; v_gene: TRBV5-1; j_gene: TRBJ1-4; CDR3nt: TGCGCCAGCAGCTTATCCTCGGCGGATGAAAAACTGTTTTTT; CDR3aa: CASSLSSADEKLFF
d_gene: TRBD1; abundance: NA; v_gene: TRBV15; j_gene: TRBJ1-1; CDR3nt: TGTGCCACCAGCAGGTTCGGGACAGGGAGGAACACTGAAGCTTTCTTT; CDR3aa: CATSRFGTGRNTEAFF
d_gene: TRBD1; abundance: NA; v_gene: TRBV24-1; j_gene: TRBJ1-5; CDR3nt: TGTGCCACCCAGGCAGCTCCGGGACAGGCAGGTGAGGGCAATCAGCCCCAGCATTTT; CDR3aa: CATQAAPGQAGEGNQPQHF
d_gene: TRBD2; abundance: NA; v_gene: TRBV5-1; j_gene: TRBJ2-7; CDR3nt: TGCGCCAGCAGCACCGGGACTAGCGGGAACGAGCAGTACTTC; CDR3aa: CASSTGTSGNEQYF
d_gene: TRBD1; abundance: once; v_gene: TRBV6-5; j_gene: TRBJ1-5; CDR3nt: TGTGCCAGCAGTCGTGCGGGACAGGGAAATCAGCCCCAGCATTTT; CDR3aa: CASSRAGQGNQPQHF
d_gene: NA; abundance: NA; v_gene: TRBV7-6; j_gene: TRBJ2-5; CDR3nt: TGTGCCAGCAGCTTAGATAGCCGAGAGACCCAGTACTTC; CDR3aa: CASSLDSRETQYF
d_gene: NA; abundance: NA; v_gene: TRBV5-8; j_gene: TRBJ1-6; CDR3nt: TGTGCCAGCAGCCCAGGCGGCAGGGTAGACTCCTATAATTCACCCCTCCACTTT; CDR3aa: CASSPGGRVDSYNSPLHF
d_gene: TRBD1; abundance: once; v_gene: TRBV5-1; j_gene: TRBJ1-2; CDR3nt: TGCGCCAGCAGCTTCCTCCAGGGGGCAGCGGCAGGCTACACCTTC; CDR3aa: CASSFLQGAAAGYTF
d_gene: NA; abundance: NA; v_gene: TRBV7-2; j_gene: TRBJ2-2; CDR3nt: TGTGCCAGCAGCTTAGACAGGTTAAGGACCGGGGAGCTGTTTTTT; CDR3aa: CASSLDRLRTGELFF
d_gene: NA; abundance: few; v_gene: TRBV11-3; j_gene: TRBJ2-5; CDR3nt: TGTGCCAGCAGCTTAGGGGTAGCGGAGGGGACCCAGTACTTC; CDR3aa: CASSLGVAEGTQYF
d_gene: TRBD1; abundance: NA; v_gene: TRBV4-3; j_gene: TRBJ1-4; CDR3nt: TGCGCCAGCAGCCGCGGGACAGGACATGAAAAACTGTTTTTT; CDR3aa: CASSRGTGHEKLFF
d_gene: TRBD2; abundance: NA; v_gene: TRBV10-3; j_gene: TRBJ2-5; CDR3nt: TGTGCCATCAGAACGACTAGCGGGGGCCCGACCCAGTACTTC; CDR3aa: CAIRTTSGGPTQYF
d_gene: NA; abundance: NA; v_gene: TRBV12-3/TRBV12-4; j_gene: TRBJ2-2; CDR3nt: TGTGCCAGCAGTTTCTTTCGCACCGGGGAGCTGTTTTTT; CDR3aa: CASSFFRTGELFF
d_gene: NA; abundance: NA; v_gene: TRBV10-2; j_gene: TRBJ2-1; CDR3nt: TGCGCCAGCAGTAGGAGCAATGAGCAGTTCTTC; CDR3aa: CASSRSNEQFF
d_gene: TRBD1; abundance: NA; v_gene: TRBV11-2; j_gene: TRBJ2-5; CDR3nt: TGTGCCAGCAGCACGCCGGGACAGGGAGATTCGGAGACCCAGTACTTC; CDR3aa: CASSTPGQGDSETQYF
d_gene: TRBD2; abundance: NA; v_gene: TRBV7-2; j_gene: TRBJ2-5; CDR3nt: TGTGCCAGCAGCTTAGGGACTAGCGGCCGGGGGGTTGGGGAGACCCAGTACTTC; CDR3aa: CASSLGTSGRGVGETQYF
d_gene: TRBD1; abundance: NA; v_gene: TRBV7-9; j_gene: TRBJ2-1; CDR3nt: TGTGCCGGGGCCACCGGGACAGTCTACAATGAGCAGTTCTTC; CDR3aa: CAGATGTVYNEQFF
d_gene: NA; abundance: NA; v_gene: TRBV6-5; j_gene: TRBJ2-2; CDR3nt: TGTGCCAGCACCTCGAACACCGGGGAGCTGTTTTTT; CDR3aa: CASTSNTGELFF
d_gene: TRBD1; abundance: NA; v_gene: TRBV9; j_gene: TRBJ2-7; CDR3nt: TGTGCCAGCAGCGTCGCTAGTGGGACAGGGGGCGACGAGCAGTACTTC; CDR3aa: CASSVASGTGGDEQYF
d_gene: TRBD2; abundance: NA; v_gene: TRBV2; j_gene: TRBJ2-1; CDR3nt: TGTGCCAGCAGTACACTAGCGGGGGGATCCTACAATGAGCAGTTCTTC; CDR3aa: CASSTLAGGSYNEQFF
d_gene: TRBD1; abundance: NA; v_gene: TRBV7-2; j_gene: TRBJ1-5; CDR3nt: TGTGCCAGCAGTCGGAGGGGGGTCAGGGGGAATCAGCCCCAGCATTTT; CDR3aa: CASSRRGVRGNQPQHF
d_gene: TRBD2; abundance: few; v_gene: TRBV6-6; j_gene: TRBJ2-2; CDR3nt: TGTGCCAGCAGTCCCCTGCTTCGGGGGAGCGGGGGCCCGAACACCGGGGAGCTGTTTTTT; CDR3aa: CASSPLLRGSGGPNTGELFF
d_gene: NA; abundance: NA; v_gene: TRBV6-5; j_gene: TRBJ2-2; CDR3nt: TGTGCCAGCAGTTACGTCGGAGGCATGATCACCGGGGAGCTGTTTTTT; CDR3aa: CASSYVGGMITGELFF
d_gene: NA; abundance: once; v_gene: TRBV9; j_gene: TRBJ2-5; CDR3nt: TGTGCCAGCAGCGTAGACCAAGGGGTCGGGCAAGAGACCCAGTACTTC; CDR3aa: CASSVDQGVGQETQYF
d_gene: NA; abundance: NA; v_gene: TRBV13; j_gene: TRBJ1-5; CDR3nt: TGTGCCAGCAGCTTCAATCCCGGAGAACCCCAGCATTTT; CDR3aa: CASSFNPGEPQHF
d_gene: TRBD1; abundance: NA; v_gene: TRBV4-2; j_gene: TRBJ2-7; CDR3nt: TGTGCCAGCAGCCAATCCGGGACAGGAGTCTCCTACGAGCAGTACTTC; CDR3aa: CASSQSGTGVSYEQYF
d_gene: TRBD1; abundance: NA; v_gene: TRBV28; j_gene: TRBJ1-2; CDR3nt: TGTGCCAGCAGCGGCGGGACAGTGTATGGCTACACCTTC; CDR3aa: CASSGGTVYGYTF
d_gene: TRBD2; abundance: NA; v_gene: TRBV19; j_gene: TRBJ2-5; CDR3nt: TGTGCCAGTAGTACGGATCAGCGGGGGGTCCAAGAGACCCAGTACTTC; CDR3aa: CASSTDQRGVQETQYF
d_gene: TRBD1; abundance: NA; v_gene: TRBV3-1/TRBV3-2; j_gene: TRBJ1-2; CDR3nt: TGTGCCAGCAGCCAAAGGGACAGGATAGATGGCTACACCTTC; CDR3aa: CASSQRDRIDGYTF
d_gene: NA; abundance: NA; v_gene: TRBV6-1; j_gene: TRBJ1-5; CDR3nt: TGTGCCAGCAGTGAAGTTCGCGGGGTCCAGCCCCAGCATTTT; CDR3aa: CASSEVRGVQPQHF
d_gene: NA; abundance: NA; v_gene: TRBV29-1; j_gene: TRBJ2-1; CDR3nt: TGCAGCGTTCAAAAGACAGCCAATGAGCAGTTCTTC; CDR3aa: CSVQKTANEQFF
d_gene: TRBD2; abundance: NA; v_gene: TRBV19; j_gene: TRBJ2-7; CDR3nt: TGTGCCAGTAGTATTTTTTCCGGGACTAGCGGGACCTACGAGCAGTACTTC; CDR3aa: CASSIFSGTSGTYEQYF
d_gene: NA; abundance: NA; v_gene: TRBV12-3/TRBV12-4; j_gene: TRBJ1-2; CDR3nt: TGTGCCAGCAGTTTATCAGGGGATGGCTACACCTTC; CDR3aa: CASSLSGDGYTF
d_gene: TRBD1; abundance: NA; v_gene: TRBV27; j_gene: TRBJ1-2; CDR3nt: TGTGCCAGCAGTTTAAGAGGGGACAGGGGGATCAACTATGGCTACACCTTC; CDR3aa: CASSLRGDRGINYGYTF
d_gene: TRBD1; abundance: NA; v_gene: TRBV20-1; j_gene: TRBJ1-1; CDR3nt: TGCAGTGCTAGTCTGGACAGGGAATGGGAAACTGAAGCTTTCTTT; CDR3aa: CSASLDREWETEAFF
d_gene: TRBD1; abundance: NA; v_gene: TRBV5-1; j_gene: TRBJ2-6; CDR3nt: TGCGCCAGCAGTAGGACAGGGGGCACTGGGGCCAACGTCCTGACTTTC; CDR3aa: CASSRTGGTGANVLTF
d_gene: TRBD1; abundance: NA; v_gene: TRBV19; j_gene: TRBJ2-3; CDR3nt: TGTGCCAGTAGTATAACAGGGGGCCCAACAGATACGCAGTATTTT; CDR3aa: CASSITGGPTDTQYF